This entry lists 25 T cell receptor beta chains sequenced from one sample in a study of a mutant IDH1 vaccine in newly diagnosed glioma. Measured with immunoSEQ multiplex PCR; TCRdb has only the in-frame clones, and not every one. The sample consists of more than 50,000 clones, around 80% of them appearing once. Time point: week 11, during vaccination. Topical imiquimod accompanied each vaccine dose, which consisted of 300 ug of mutant IDH1 20-mer peptide. Antigens for these TCRs are unknown. The input for sequencing was PBMCs, taken from a glioma patient whose treatment included an IDH1 peptide vaccine. These receptor sequences come from a man aged 50 or older with glioma.

V and J are TRBV7-8 and TRBJ1-3; D gene ambiguous. V lost 5 bases and J 2 bases, leaving 13 bases between the germline ends. The CDR3 loop spans 15 amino acids. The germline V gene encodes CDR1 SGHVS and CDR2 FQNEAQ. The CDR3 sequence: CASSPRLPAGNTIYF. CDR3 DNA: TGTGCCAGCAGCCCAAGACTGCCCGCTGGAAACACCATATATTTT.

V is TRBV6-1 and J is TRBJ2-3; the match to TRBD2 covers 9 bases. The CDR3 totals 13 residues. Germline V gene sequence: CDR1 MNHNS, CDR2 SASEGT. V lost 7 bases and J lost 6; bases outside the gene matches: 5. Written as DNA, the CDR3 is TGTGCCAGCAAGGCGGGGGGGATCGATACGCAGTATTTT. Its protein is CASKAGGIDTQYF.

This clone was picked up one time. The chain joins TRBV7-9 to TRBJ1-4, with TRBD1 as a possible D gene (6 bases). The CDR3 runs 15 residues. Trimming pared 4 bases from V and 8 bases from J, leaving 17 bases between. Germline CDR1 reads SEHNR; CDR2 reads FQNEAQ (reference sequence). This CDR3 is CASSSTGTSREKLFF. The CDR3 coding sequence is TGTGCCAGCAGCTCTACAGGGACATCTCGGGAAAAACTGTTTTTT.

The V and J genes are TRBV25-1 and TRBJ2-1; no clear D. The CDR3 contains 13 residues. V lost 2 bases, J lost 3 bases, and 5 bases lay in between. Germline V gene sequence: CDR1 MGHDK, CDR2 SYGVNS. This chain's CDR3 is CASSEGSYNEQFF. The CDR3 region has the DNA TGTGCCAGCAGTGAAGGAAGCTACAATGAGCAGTTCTTC.

The chain links TRBV6-6 to TRBJ1-1; TRBD1 matches 7 bases. The trim removed 0 bases at V and 1 base at J, leaving 5 bases unmatched. This CDR3 comprises 16 residues. Germline lookup yields CDR1 MNHNY and CDR2 SVGAGI (reference sequence). The CDR3 DNA is TGTGCCAGCAGTTACTCTTTGGACAGGAAGAACACTGAAGCTTTCTTT. It yields the protein CASSYSLDRKNTEAFF.

The chain employs TRBV30 and TRBJ2-1, with a tentative D call TRBD2 (6 bases). This CDR3 contains 13 residues. Trimming cost V 5 bases and J 10 bases, with 18 bases left between them. Germline V gene data show CDR1 as GTSNPN and CDR2 as SVGIG (reference sequence). Here the CDR3 DNA reads TGTGCCTGGGCCGGCCGATTTGGGGGGGAGCAGTTCTTC. Protein: CAWAGRFGGEQFF.

The chain uses TRBV10-2 and TRBJ2-2; 7 bases align to TRBD1. This CDR3 contains 15 residues. V trimming: 8 bases; J trimming: 5 bases; junction bases outside the gene matches: 11. The V gene's germline CDR1 is WSHSY and CDR2 SAAADI. The CDR3 DNA sequence: TGCGCCAGCTGTACCGGGACAGCGTGGACCGGGGAGCTGTTTTTT. Amino acids: CASCTGTAWTGELFF.

The V and J genes are TRBV5-1 and TRBJ1-2; 8 positions match TRBD1. Germline values: CDR1 SGHRS, CDR2 YFSETQ. The CDR3 is 14 amino acids. V lost 4 bases and J lost 6; bases outside the gene matches: 8. The CDR3 spells CASSPSQGVNGYTF. In DNA, the CDR3 is TGCGCCAGCAGCCCTTCACAGGGGGTGAATGGCTACACCTTC.

The chain carries TRBV5-1 and TRBJ1-4, with D possibly being TRBD1 (6 bases). CDR3 length: 14 amino acids. Trimming removed 4 bases at V and 4 bases at J, with 11 bases between. Germline V gene sequence: CDR1 SGHRS, CDR2 YFSETQ. In nucleotides, the CDR3 is TGCGCCAGCAGCCGGGACACCCATAATGAAAAACTGTTTTTT. This translates into CASSRDTHNEKLFF.

V is TRBV29-1 and J is TRBJ1-1; 8 nucleotides line up with TRBD1. V was pared by 7 bases and J by 3 bases, with 7 bases of the junction left unmatched. Looked up from germline, CDR1 is SQVTM and CDR2 is ANQGSEA. CDR3 size: 13 residues. The chain's CDR3 is CSGGRTGYTEAFF. The DNA of the CDR3 is TGCAGCGGAGGGCGGACAGGGTACACTGAAGCTTTCTTT.

This chain joins TRBV10-3 and TRBJ2-2; D may be TRBD1 (6 bases). Germline V gene sequence: CDR1 ENHRY, CDR2 SYGVKD. With 3 bases removed from V and 6 bases from J, the gap between germline ends came to 11 bases. This CDR3 region has 14 residues. The CDR3 protein is CAISELQGSGELFF. DNA of the CDR3: TGTGCCATCAGTGAATTACAGGGTTCCGGGGAGCTGTTTTTT.

J is TRBJ1-1 and V is TRBV11-2; D is possibly TRBD1 (5 bases). V gave up 9 bases and J gave up 4 bases, with 9 bases separating them. This CDR3 comprises 11 residues. CDR1 is SGHAT, CDR2 FQNNGV, per germline. For the CDR3, the DNA is TGTGCCAGTCGAAGGGGCACTGAAGCTTTCTTT. Amino acid sequence: CASRRGTEAFF.

This clone came up once. The V and J genes are TRBV5-6 and TRBJ1-4; D ambiguous. The CDR3 is 14 residues long. Germline V gene sequence: CDR1 SGHDT, CDR2 YYEEEE. Trimming removed 2 bases at V and 0 bases at J, with 5 bases between. Here the CDR3 reads CASSFKTTNEKLFF. The CDR3 nucleotides read TGTGCCAGCAGCTTCAAGACAACTAATGAAAAACTGTTTTTT.

Regarding this clone: A read error may produce the germline difference seen at one junction end. This chain joins TRBV11-2 and TRBJ1-1; D is possibly TRBD1 (6 bases). The CDR3 is 13 amino acids. Germline V gene data show CDR1 as SGHAT and CDR2 as FQNNGV. The CDR3 coding sequence is TGTGCCAGCAGCGACACAGGGTCCTCGTTCCAATTTTTT. Translated, it gives CASSDTGSSFQFF.

The rearrangement uses TRBV4-1 and TRBJ2-7; no firm D call. In germline, CDR1 is MGHRA, CDR2 YSYEKL. Trimming took 1 base from V and 5 from J, leaving 15 bases between them. The length of the CDR3 is 15 residues. This chain's CDR3 is CASSQGFNPTHEQYF. As DNA, the CDR3 is TGCGCCAGCAGCCAAGGGTTTAACCCGACGCACGAGCAGTACTTC.

The chain couples TRBV6-6 to TRBJ1-4, with 9 bases lining up with TRBD1. The CDR3 loop spans 16 amino acids. CDR1 and CDR2 from the germline V gene are MNHNY and SVGAGI (reference sequence). V gave up 7 bases and J gave up 2 bases; unmatched junction bases: 8. In DNA form, the CDR3 reads TGTGCCAGCACCGCAGGGACAGGGCTCACTAATGAAAAACTGTTTTTT. It translates to CASTAGTGLTNEKLFF.

To note about this clone: A read error may account for a junction end that differs from germline. V gene TRBV7-7 combines with J gene TRBJ2-3; D may be TRBD2 (5 bases). CDR1 is SSHAT and CDR2 is FNYEAQ in the germline V gene (reference sequence). The CDR3 sequence is 15 residues long. The CDR3 nucleotides read TGTGCTAGCAGCTTAGTCGGCGGGAGCACAGATACGCAGTATTTT. It encodes CASSLVGGSTDTQYF.

The V gene is TRBV10-2, the J gene TRBJ2-5; 8 nucleotides agree with TRBD1. CDR1 and CDR2 (germline): WSHSY, SAAADI. The CDR3 has 14 residues. The ends lost 4 bases at V and 5 bases at J; junction bases unmatched: 6. This chain's CDR3 is CASSVDRAKETQYF. For the CDR3, the DNA is TGCGCCAGCAGTGTGGACAGGGCTAAGGAGACCCAGTACTTC.

This sequence joins TRBV5-5 and TRBJ2-7; tentatively, D is TRBD2 (6 bases). The CDR3 is made up of 13 amino acids. CDR1 and CDR2 (germline): SGHKS, YYEKEE (reference sequence). V shed 4 bases and J shed 6 bases, with 14 bases lying between them. The CDR3 loop reads CASSAKGRSEQYF. As DNA, the CDR3 is TGTGCCAGCAGCGCCAAAGGGAGGAGCGAGCAGTACTTC.

The CDR3 is CASSPPSSLGRGEQYF. The CDR3 DNA follows: TGTGCCAGCAGCCCGCCTAGTTCCCTTGGGAGAGGGGAGCAGTACTTC. The chain has TRBV5-4 and TRBJ2-7; a weak D match, TRBD2 (5 bases). Germline CDR1 and CDR2: SGHNT and YYREEE (reference sequence). Trimming shortened V by 4 bases and J by 7 bases, and 24 bases separated the two germline ends. This CDR3 is 16 amino acids long.

This chain uses TRBV27 with TRBJ2-1, with no clear D. V was trimmed by 5 bases and J by 5 bases, leaving 7 bases between them. This CDR3 region has 12 residues. CDR1 is MNHEY, CDR2 SMNVEV, per germline (reference sequence). The CDR3 loop reads CASSPSDNEQFF. The CDR3 region has the DNA TGTGCCAGCAGTCCTTCAGACAATGAGCAGTTCTTC.

This clone was counted only a few times. The chain employs TRBV4-1 and TRBJ2-3, with D perhaps being TRBD1 or TRBD2 (5 bases each). Germline CDR1 is MGHRA and CDR2 is YSYEKL. The germline V and J ends were trimmed by 0 bases and 4 bases, with 14 bases remaining between them. This CDR3 has 16 residues. The CDR3 here is CASSQDWGPAADTQYF. The DNA of the CDR3 is TGCGCCAGCAGCCAAGATTGGGGACCGGCGGCAGATACGCAGTATTTT.

The chain combines TRBV7-9 with TRBJ2-1; 7 nucleotides line up with TRBD2. V dropped 5 bases and J dropped 3; count of bases not matched to a gene: 7. Per the germline V gene, CDR1 is SEHNR and CDR2 is FQNEAQ (reference sequence). The CDR3 is 15 amino acids. The DNA of the CDR3 is TGTGCCAGCAGCCCCGCGGGGGACGGCTACAATGAGCAGTTCTTC. Protein: CASSPAGDGYNEQFF.

The V gene is TRBV4-1, the J gene TRBJ2-2; D unresolved. Trimming removed 1 base at V and 4 bases at J, with 13 bases between. The CDR3 totals 16 residues. The germline V gene has CDR1 MGHRA and CDR2 YSYEKL. The DNA for the CDR3 is TGCGCCAGCAGCCAAGCCAATTTAGTATCCACCGGGGAGCTGTTTTTT. It specifies CASSQANLVSTGELFF.

This clone is a singleton in its sample. The chain couples TRBV28 to TRBJ1-3, with 7 bases lining up with TRBD1. The germline V gene has CDR1 MDHEN and CDR2 SYDVKM. The CDR3 is made up of 14 amino acids. Trimming took 7 bases from V and 0 from J; bases not matched to a gene: 3. For the CDR3, the DNA is TGTGCCAGCAAGACAGGGAGCTCTGGAAACACCATATATTTT. Its protein is CASKTGSSGNTIYF.